A single sample gave rise to the 21 T cell receptor beta chains below, sequenced in a study of T cell responses to AZD1222 COVID-19 vaccine. The assay was immunoSEQ multiplex PCR, and TCRdb's table has in-frame clones only and misses some. In the table there are approximately 120,000 clones, 88% of which are singletons. The sequencing here drew on peripheral blood, taken 28 days after the second AZD1222 dose. The source of these receptors is an adult who received the AZD1222 COVID-19 vaccine.

The rearrangement uses TRBV19 and TRBJ1-2; D remains unclear. The CDR3 runs to 14 residues. V was shortened by 1 base and J by 4 bases, with 10 bases between the two germline ends. From germline, CDR1 is LNHDA and CDR2 SQIVND (reference sequence). The CDR3 bases are TGTGCCAGTAGTATAGTCCGGACCAGCTATGGCTACACCTTC. The encoded protein is CASSIVRTSYGYTF.

The V and J genes are TRBV25-1 and TRBJ1-1; 7 positions match TRBD1. This CDR3 comprises 14 residues. J gave up 5 bases and V 5 bases, and 8 bases lay outside the gene matches. Germline CDR1 reads MGHDK; CDR2 reads SYGVNS. The CDR3 region has the DNA TGTGCCAGCAGTAGCCTGACAGGGAGGACTGAAGCTTTCTTT. Translating gives CASSSLTGRTEAFF. Full variable domain (outside the CDR3, taken from reference TRBV25-1 and TRBJ1-1): EADIYQTPRYLVIGTGKKITLECSQTMGHDKMYWYQQDPGMELHLIHYSYGVNSTEKGDLSSESTVSRIRTEHFPLTLESARPSHTSQYLCASSSLTGRTEAFFGQGTRLTVV.

The CDR3 protein is CASSFPGRGTEAFF. The DNA for the CDR3 is TGTGCCAGCAGCTTCCCAGGGAGGGGCACTGAAGCTTTCTTT. The chain links TRBV5-4 to TRBJ1-1, with D tentatively TRBD1 (5 bases). The CDR3 has 14 residues. CDR1 is SGHNT and CDR2 is YYREEE in the germline V gene (reference sequence). V was clipped by 2 bases and J by 4 bases, with 12 bases between them.

The chain recombines TRBV4-1 with TRBJ2-1; D is ambiguous. Trimming took off 3 bases at V and 2 bases at J, with 8 bases between the two ends. The CDR3 contains 14 residues. Germline-derived CDR1 and CDR2 are MGHRA and YSYEKL. The CDR3: CASSQSAPYNEQFF. CDR3 DNA: TGCGCCAGCAGCCAGTCCGCCCCCTACAATGAGCAGTTCTTC.

The CDR3 region has the DNA TGTGCCAGTAGTAGCGGGAGGGCCGGCAATGAGCAGTTCTTC. It specifies CASSSGRAGNEQFF. The chain links TRBV19 to TRBJ2-1; TRBD2 matches 9 bases. CDR3 length: 14 amino acids. The J segment lost 6 bases and the V segment lost 4 bases, leaving 4 bases of the junction unmatched. Germline CDR1 reads LNHDA; CDR2 reads SQIVND (reference sequence). Filled out from reference TRBV19 and TRBJ2-1, the complete variable domain reads DGGITQSPKYLFRKEGQNVTLSCEQNLNHDAMYWYRQDPGQGLRLIYYSQIVNDFQKGDIAEGYSVSREKKESFPLTVTSAQKNPTAFYLCASSSGRAGNEQFFGPGTRLTVL.

The chain joins TRBV19 to TRBJ2-7; 8 nucleotides agree with TRBD1. The length of the CDR3 is 15 residues. The germline CDR1 and CDR2 sequences are LNHDA and SQIVND (reference sequence). V was pared by 5 bases and J by 7 bases, with 13 bases of the junction left unmatched. The chain's CDR3 is CASSPGDRTTGEQYF. CDR3 DNA sequence: TGTGCCAGTAGTCCTGGGGACAGGACTACGGGGGAGCAGTACTTC.

This clone has a single count. The rearrangement joins TRBV7-9 to TRBJ1-3; no clear D. The CDR3 is 15 residues long. V was shortened by 1 base and J by 4 bases, with 11 bases between the two germline ends. The germline gives CDR1 SEHNR, CDR2 FQNEAQ (reference sequence). Here the CDR3 DNA reads TGTGCCAGCAGCTTAGGCCGTATGGGAGGAAACACCATATATTTT. Its translation is CASSLGRMGGNTIYF.

V usage is TRBV19 and J usage is TRBJ1-5; D is undetermined. Germline values: CDR1 LNHDA, CDR2 SQIVND (reference sequence). This CDR3 comprises 14 residues. V gave up 3 bases and J gave up 2 bases, with 8 bases separating them. DNA for the CDR3: TGTGCCAGTAGTATTCAAACAGGCAATCAGCCCCAGCATTTT. It is translated as CASSIQTGNQPQHF.

DNA for the CDR3: TGTGCCAGTAGTATATGGGGGCAACAGGGGAATCAGCCCCAGCATTTT. Residues: CASSIWGQQGNQPQHF. The chain uses TRBV19 and TRBJ1-5; TRBD1 aligns across 7 bases. Germline assignment: CDR1 LNHDA and CDR2 SQIVND (reference sequence). J was trimmed by 4 bases and V by 2 bases; bases with no gene match: 8. The CDR3 contains 16 residues.

V usage is TRBV7-9 and J usage is TRBJ1-2, with 7 bases matching TRBD1. The CDR3 has 14 residues. V lost 3 bases, J lost 0 bases, and 1 base stayed unmatched. CDR1 and CDR2 from the germline V gene are SEHNR and FQNEAQ (reference sequence). The DNA of the CDR3 is TGTGCCAGCAGCTTGACAGGGACTAACTATGGCTACACCTTC. It translates to CASSLTGTNYGYTF.

J is TRBJ1-5 and V is TRBV19, with D maybe TRBD1 (5 bases). The CDR3 sequence is 14 residues long. Trimming took off 5 bases at V and 6 bases at J, with 14 bases between the two ends. CDR1 and CDR2 from the germline V gene are LNHDA and SQIVND (reference sequence). CDR3 DNA: TGTGCCAGTAGTTCCCAGGGTCTCGGTCAGCCCCAGCATTTT. This sequence encodes CASSSQGLGQPQHF.

The J gene is TRBJ1-1, the V gene TRBV19; D gene unclear. Germline assignment: CDR1 LNHDA and CDR2 SQIVND (reference sequence). This CDR3 has 15 amino acids. Trimming pared 4 bases from V and 4 bases from J, leaving 16 bases between. The DNA for the CDR3 is TGTGCCAGTAGTAGAGGTACCTCCTGGGGCACTGAAGCTTTCTTT. Translated, it gives CASSRGTSWGTEAFF.

The CDR3 loop reads CASKDRPTDTQYF. The CDR3 DNA sequence: TGTGCCAGTAAAGACAGACCCACAGATACGCAGTATTTT. The chain is built from TRBV14 and TRBJ2-3, with D perhaps TRBD1 (5 bases). The CDR3 totals 13 residues. The germline V and J ends were trimmed by 9 bases and 2 bases, with 12 bases remaining between them. Looked up from germline, CDR1 is SGHDN and CDR2 is FVKESK.

This clone was picked up a small number of times. The J gene is TRBJ1-4, the V gene TRBV7-2; D is possibly TRBD1 (5 bases). Looked up from germline, CDR1 is SGHTA and CDR2 is FQGNSA. CDR3 size: 14 residues. Trimming took off 1 base at V and 13 bases at J, with 16 bases between the two ends. CDR3 coding DNA: TGTGCCAGCAGCTTAGGAACGACAGTCGGTGTACTGTTTTTT. This codes for CASSLGTTVGVLFF.

V usage is TRBV19 and J usage is TRBJ1-2; tentatively, D is TRBD1 (6 bases). Trimming removed 7 bases at V and 6 bases at J, with 21 bases between. Germline assignment: CDR1 LNHDA and CDR2 SQIVND (reference sequence). The CDR3 spans 15 residues. In nucleotides, the CDR3 is TGTGCCAGTACCCTGGACACAGGGCTCGTCGATGGCTACACCTTC. Translating gives CASTLDTGLVDGYTF.

This clone showed up just a few times. This chain uses TRBV28 with TRBJ1-5, with D perhaps matching TRBD1 (5 bases). The germline V and J ends were trimmed by 6 bases and 6 bases, with 15 bases remaining between them. The CDR3 spans 14 residues. CDR1 MDHEN and CDR2 SYDVKM come from the germline V gene. The CDR3 is CASSLTWDAQPQHF. CDR3 bases: TGTGCCAGCAGCCTCACATGGGACGCTCAGCCCCAGCATTTT.

This chain links TRBV5-1 with TRBJ2-5; TRBD2 might be the D (6 bases). The length of the CDR3 is 14 residues. CDR1 is SGHRS and CDR2 is YFSETQ in the germline V gene. Trimming removed 6 bases at V and 5 bases at J, with 17 bases between. In DNA, the CDR3 is TGCGCCAGCACGGCGGGGAAGGCGTGGGAGACCCAGTACTTC. Amino acids: CASTAGKAWETQYF.

The chain carries TRBV5-1 and TRBJ2-1, with 10 bases lining up with TRBD1. The CDR3 loop spans 17 amino acids. V shed 0 bases, J shed 2 bases, and the junction held 5 bases outside the gene matches. Germline lookup yields CDR1 SGHRS and CDR2 YFSETQ. CDR3 nucleotides: TGCGCCAGCAGCTTGGTGGCGACAGGGGGCGCCTACAATGAGCAGTTCTTC. It encodes CASSLVATGGAYNEQFF.

The genes are TRBV4-2 and TRBJ2-6, with TRBD1 matching 7 bases. The CDR3 is 17 amino acids. Germline-derived CDR1 and CDR2 are LGHNA and YNFKEQ. V shed 7 bases and J 0 bases; nucleotides not matched to a gene: 9. CDR3 region: CASNPTGILSGANVLTF. Written as DNA, the CDR3 is TGTGCCAGCAACCCGACAGGGATTCTCTCTGGGGCCAACGTCCTGACTTTC.

The rearrangement joins TRBV7-3 to TRBJ2-5, with 9 bases fitting TRBD2. Germline V CDR1 and CDR2: SGHTA, FQGTGA. After removal of 4 bases from V and 7 bases from J, the junction contained 7 bases not matched to a gene. There are 14 residues in the CDR3. For the CDR3, the DNA is TGTGCCAGCAGCTCACCGGGTAGCGGGGGGACCCAGTACTTC. This encodes CASSSPGSGGTQYF.

This chain uses TRBV2 with TRBJ2-7, with D possibly being TRBD2 (5 bases). Trimming took 2 bases from V and 2 from J, leaving 13 bases between them. Germline V lookup: CDR1 SNHLY, CDR2 FYNNEI. CDR3 length equals 15 residues. Here the CDR3 DNA reads TGTGCCAGCAGTGAAAGGGAGCTCGATACCTACGAGCAGTACTTC. Protein sequence: CASSERELDTYEQYF.